This T cell receptor beta chain emerged from a study of CD8+CD57+ T cells in acquired aplastic anemia. For the study at large: Sorted cells (CD4+ and CD8+) yielded DNA amounts that averaged approximately 3.2 ug. Study conclusions and caveats: Researchers report that twenty-nine CD8+ CDR3 sequences appeared in both patients and controls.

CDR3 length: 14 residues. Germline loops: CDR1 SGDLS, CDR2 YYNGEE. Trimming left V 2 bases short and J 5 bases short, with 11 bases between. CD8+CD57+ cell expansion had been shown by flow cytometry in patients chosen for sequencing. Each patient carried a diagnosis of severe acquired aplastic anemia. Sampling of blood occurred while the patients had still received no therapy. This clonotype occurred many times. The antigen remains unidentified. Researchers used genomic DNA as the template to profile TCR beta VDJ and CDR3. TCRdb re-called the reads with MiXCR, one entry per CDR3 protein. This sample has some 170,000 distinct CDR3 sequences, with roughly 48% found just once.

V usage is TRBV9 and J usage is TRBJ2-1; D may be TRBD2 (6 bases). The sequenced sample consisted of sorted CD4+, CD8+, or CD8+CD57+ T cells (not recorded which) from PBMCs. The sequence was obtained from a human donor with aplastic anemia. This CDR3 is CASSVSPGDNEQFF. The CDR3 DNA reads TGTGCCAGCAGCGTCAGTCCGGGAGACAATGAGCAGTTCTTC.